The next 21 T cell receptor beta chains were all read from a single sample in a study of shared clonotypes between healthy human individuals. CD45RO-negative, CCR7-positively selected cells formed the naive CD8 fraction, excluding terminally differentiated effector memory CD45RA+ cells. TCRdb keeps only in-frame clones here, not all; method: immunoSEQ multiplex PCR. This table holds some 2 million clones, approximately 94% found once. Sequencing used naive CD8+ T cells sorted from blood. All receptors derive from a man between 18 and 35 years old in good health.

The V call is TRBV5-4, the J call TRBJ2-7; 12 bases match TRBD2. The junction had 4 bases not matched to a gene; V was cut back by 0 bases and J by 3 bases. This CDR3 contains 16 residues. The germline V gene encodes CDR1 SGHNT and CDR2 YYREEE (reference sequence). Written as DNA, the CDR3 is TGTGCCAGCAGCTTGGAAGGGACTAGCGGGCACTACGAGCAGTACTTC. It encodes CASSLEGTSGHYEQYF.

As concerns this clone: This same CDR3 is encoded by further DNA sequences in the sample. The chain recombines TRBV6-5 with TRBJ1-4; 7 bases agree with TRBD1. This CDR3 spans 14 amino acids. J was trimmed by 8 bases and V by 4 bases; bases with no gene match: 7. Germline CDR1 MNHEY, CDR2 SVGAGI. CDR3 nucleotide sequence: TGTGCCAGCAGTTCGACAGGGCTTCGGGAAAAACTGTTTTTT. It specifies CASSSTGLREKLFF.

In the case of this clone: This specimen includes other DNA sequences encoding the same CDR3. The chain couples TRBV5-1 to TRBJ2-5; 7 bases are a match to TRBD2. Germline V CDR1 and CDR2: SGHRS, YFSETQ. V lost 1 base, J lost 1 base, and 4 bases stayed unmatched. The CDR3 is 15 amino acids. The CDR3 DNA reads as TGCGCCAGCAGCTTGTTAGCGGGCGTCCAAGAGACCCAGTACTTC. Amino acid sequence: CASSLLAGVQETQYF.

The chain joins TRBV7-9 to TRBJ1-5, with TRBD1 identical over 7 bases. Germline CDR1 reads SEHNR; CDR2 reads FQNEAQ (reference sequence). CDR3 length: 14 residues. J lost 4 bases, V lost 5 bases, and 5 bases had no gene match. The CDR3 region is CASSATTGNQPQHF. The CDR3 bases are TGTGCCAGCAGCGCGACGACAGGGAATCAGCCCCAGCATTTT.

The CDR3 sequence is CASSEGRTNTEAFF. For the CDR3, the DNA is TGTGCCAGCAGCGAGGGACGGACGAACACTGAAGCTTTCTTT. This chain links TRBV9 with TRBJ1-1, with TRBD1 as a possible D gene (5 bases). Germline CDR1 is SGDLS and CDR2 is YYNGEE. V shed 3 bases and J shed 1 base, with 10 bases lying between them. This CDR3 spans 14 amino acids.

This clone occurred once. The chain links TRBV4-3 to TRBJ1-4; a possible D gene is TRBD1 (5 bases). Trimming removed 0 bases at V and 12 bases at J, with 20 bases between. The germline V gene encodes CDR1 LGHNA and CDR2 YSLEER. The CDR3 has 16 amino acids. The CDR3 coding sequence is TGCGCCAGCAGCCAAGAGGTTCCAGGTAACAGAGGGGAACTGTTTTTT. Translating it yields CASSQEVPGNRGELFF.

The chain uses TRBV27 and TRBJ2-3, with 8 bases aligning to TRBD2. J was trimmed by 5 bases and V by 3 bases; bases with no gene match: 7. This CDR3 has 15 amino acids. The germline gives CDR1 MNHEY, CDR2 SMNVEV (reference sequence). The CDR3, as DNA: TGTGCCAGCAGTTTGGCGGGAGGATTCGGAGATACGCAGTATTTT. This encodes CASSLAGGFGDTQYF.

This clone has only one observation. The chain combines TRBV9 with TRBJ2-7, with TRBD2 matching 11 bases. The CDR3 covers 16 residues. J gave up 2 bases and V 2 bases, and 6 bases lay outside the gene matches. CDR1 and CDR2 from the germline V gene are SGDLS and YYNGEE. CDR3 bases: TGTGCCAGCAGCGTCGCCGGGACTAGCGGCCCCTACGAGCAGTACTTC. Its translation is CASSVAGTSGPYEQYF.

CDR3 DNA sequence: TGTGCCAGCAGCTTAACAAGGGACATGAACACTGAAGCTTTCTTT. The encoded protein is CASSLTRDMNTEAFF. This rearrangement joins TRBV7-6 to TRBJ1-1; weak D call: TRBD1 (6 bases). Germline V gene sequence: CDR1 SGHVS, CDR2 FNYEAQ. CDR3 length: 15 residues. V lost 2 bases and J 0 bases, leaving 10 bases between the germline ends.

Written as DNA, the CDR3 is TGTGCCAGCAGTTGGGTTAGCCCGGATGGGGCCAACGTCCTGACTTTC. It specifies CASSWVSPDGANVLTF. The J gene is TRBJ2-6, the V gene TRBV27; D unclear. The CDR3 is 16 residues long. In germline, CDR1 is MNHEY, CDR2 SMNVEV (reference sequence). The V end was cut by 4 bases, the J end by 3 bases, with 13 bases between.

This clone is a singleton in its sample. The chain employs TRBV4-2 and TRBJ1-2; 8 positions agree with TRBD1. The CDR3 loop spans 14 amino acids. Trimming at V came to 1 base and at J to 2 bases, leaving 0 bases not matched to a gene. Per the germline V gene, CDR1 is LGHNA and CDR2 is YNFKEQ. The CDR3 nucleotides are TGTGCCAGCAGCCAAGCAGGGGGCAACTATGGCTACACCTTC. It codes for CASSQAGGNYGYTF.

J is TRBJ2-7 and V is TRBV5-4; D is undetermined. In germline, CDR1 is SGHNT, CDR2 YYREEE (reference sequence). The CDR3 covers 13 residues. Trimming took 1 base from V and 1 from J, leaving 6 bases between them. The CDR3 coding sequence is TGTGCCAGCAGCTTGATCCCTTCCTACGAGCAGTACTTC. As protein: CASSLIPSYEQYF.

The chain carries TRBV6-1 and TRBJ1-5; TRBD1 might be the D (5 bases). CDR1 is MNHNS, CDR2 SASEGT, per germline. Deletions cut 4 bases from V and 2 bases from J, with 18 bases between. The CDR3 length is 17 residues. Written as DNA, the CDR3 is TGTGCCAGCAGTGGCCAGGGAGGGATCGGGGGCAATCAGCCCCAGCATTTT. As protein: CASSGQGGIGGNQPQHF.

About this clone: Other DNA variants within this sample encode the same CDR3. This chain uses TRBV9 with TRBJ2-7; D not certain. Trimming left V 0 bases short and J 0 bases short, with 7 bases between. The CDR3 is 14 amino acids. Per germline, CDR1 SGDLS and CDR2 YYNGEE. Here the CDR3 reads CASSVGGSSYEQYF. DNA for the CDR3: TGTGCCAGCAGCGTAGGAGGCAGCTCCTACGAGCAGTACTTC.

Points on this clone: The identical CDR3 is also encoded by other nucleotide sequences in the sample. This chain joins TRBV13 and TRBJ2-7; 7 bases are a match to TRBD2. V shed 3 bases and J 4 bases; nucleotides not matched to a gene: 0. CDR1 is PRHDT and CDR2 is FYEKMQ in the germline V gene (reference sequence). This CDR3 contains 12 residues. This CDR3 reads CASSLRGYEQYF. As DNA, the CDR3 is TGTGCCAGCAGCTTGCGGGGGTACGAGCAGTACTTC.

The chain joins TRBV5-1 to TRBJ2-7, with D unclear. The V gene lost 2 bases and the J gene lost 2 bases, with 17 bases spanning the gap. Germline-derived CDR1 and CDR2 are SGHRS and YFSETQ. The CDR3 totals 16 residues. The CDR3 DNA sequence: TGCGCCAGCAGCTTTTGGGAACTCACACCAACCTACGAGCAGTACTTC. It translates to CASSFWELTPTYEQYF.

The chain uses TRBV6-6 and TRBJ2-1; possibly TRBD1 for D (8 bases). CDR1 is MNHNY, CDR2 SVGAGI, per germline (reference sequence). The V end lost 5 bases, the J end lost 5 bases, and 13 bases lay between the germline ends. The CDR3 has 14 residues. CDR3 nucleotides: TGTGCCAGCAGTACAGGGGGGGGGAACAATGAGCAGTTCTTC. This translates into CASSTGGGNNEQFF.

CDR3 amino acids: CASSAGLAGVGEQFF. CDR3 nucleotides: TGTGCCAGCAGCGCGGGACTAGCGGGAGTAGGTGAGCAGTTCTTC. This sequence joins TRBV11-2 and TRBJ2-1, with 14 bases identical to TRBD2. The germline CDR1 and CDR2 sequences are SGHAT and FQNNGV. Trimming removed 5 bases from V and 9 bases from J; junction bases left unmatched: 6. The CDR3 extends over 15 amino acids.

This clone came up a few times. The CDR3 is CASSWGQGMWETQYF. As DNA, the CDR3 is TGTGCCAGCAGCTGGGGACAGGGGATGTGGGAGACCCAGTACTTC. The chain recombines TRBV7-9 with TRBJ2-5; 10 bases line up with TRBD1. Trimming took 4 bases from V and 5 from J; bases not matched to a gene: 7. This CDR3 contains 15 residues. Germline CDR1 and CDR2: SEHNR and FQNEAQ (reference sequence).

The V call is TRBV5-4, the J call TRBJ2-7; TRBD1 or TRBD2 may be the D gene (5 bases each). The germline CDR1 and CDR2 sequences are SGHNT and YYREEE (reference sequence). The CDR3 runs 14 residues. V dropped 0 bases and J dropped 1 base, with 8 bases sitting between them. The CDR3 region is CASSLGDPSYEQYF. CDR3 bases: TGTGCCAGCAGCTTGGGGGACCCGTCCTACGAGCAGTACTTC.

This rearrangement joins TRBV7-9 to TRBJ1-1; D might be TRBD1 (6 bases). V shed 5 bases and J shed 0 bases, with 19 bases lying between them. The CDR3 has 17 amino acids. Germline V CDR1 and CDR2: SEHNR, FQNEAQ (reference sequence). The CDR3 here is CASSPPTGDSMNTEAFF. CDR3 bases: TGTGCCAGCAGCCCCCCGACAGGTGATTCCATGAACACTGAAGCTTTCTTT.